Listed here are 9 T cell receptor beta chains from one sample, sequenced in a study of yellow fever vaccine responses in identical twins. TCRdb processed the RT-PCR reads anew with MiXCR; each CDR3 protein has one entry. The table records about 16,000 distinct CDR3 sequences, around 84% of them present only once. This specimen consisted of T cells from blood (PBMCs), unsorted or a sorted subset (not recorded which), obtained before or after yellow fever vaccination (not recorded which). The receptors were gathered from a woman between 18 and 29 years old who received the yellow fever vaccine.

This clonotype was seen a single time. The chain links TRBV11-2 to TRBJ1-1, with unresolved D. V lost 3 bases and J lost 1, with 3 bases in between. Per germline, CDR1 SGHAT and CDR2 FQNNGV. The CDR3 length is 12 residues. CDR3 sequence: CASSFANTEAFF. In DNA, the CDR3 is TGTGCCAGCAGCTTTGCGAACACTGAAGCTTTCTTT.

The chain joins TRBV29-1 to TRBJ2-2; D remains ambiguous. Germline V gives CDR1 SQVTM, CDR2 ANQGSEA. The CDR3 runs to 13 residues. V was pared by 4 bases and J by 1 base, with 7 bases between. The CDR3 loop is CSVVVGNTGELFF. CDR3 nucleotide sequence: TGCAGCGTTGTGGTGGGGAACACCGGGGAGCTGTTTTTT.

V usage is TRBV29-1 and J usage is TRBJ2-5; D gene unclear. The CDR3 spans 14 residues. V shed 4 bases and J shed 4 bases, with 16 bases lying between them. Germline V gene data show CDR1 as SQVTM and CDR2 as ANQGSEA. CDR3 DNA: TGCAGCGTTGTTTGGCCTACATCGGCAGAGACCCAGTACTTC. Its translation is CSVVWPTSAETQYF.

The chain joins TRBV4-1 to TRBJ1-3; no clear D gene. In germline, CDR1 is MGHRA, CDR2 YSYEKL. The V end was cut by 5 bases, the J end by 4 bases, with 15 bases between. The CDR3 loop spans 15 amino acids. For the CDR3, the DNA is TGCGCCAGCAGCTTTCTGGACCGCGGGGGAAACACCATATATTTT. Its translation is CASSFLDRGGNTIYF.

The chain employs TRBV3-1 and TRBJ2-7; D is undetermined. Trimming pared 1 base from V and 7 bases from J, leaving 23 bases between. CDR3 length: 17 residues. Looked up from germline, CDR1 is LGHDT and CDR2 is YNNKEL (reference sequence). As DNA, the CDR3 is TGTGCCAGCAGCCAAGGTCCCCTAGTTATCGCGAATACTGAGCAGTACTTC. This sequence encodes CASSQGPLVIANTEQYF.

This clonotype has more than one count but fewer than ten. The rearrangement links TRBV18 to TRBJ2-1; D remains ambiguous. The CDR3 is 17 amino acids. V lost 6 bases, J lost 1 base, and 19 bases lay in between. Germline V gene lookup returns CDR1 KGHSH and CDR2 LQKENI. This chain's CDR3 is CASSTLPTSRSYNEQFF. The CDR3 DNA reads as TGTGCCAGCTCCACCCTGCCGACAAGCCGGTCCTACAATGAGCAGTTCTTC. The full variable domain, rest sourced from reference TRBV18 and TRBJ2-1, is NAGVMQNPRHLVRRRGQEARLRCSPMKGHSHVYWYRQLPEEGLKFMVYLQKENIIDESGMPKERFSAEFPKEGPSILRIQQVVRGDSAAYFCASSTLPTSRSYNEQFFGPGTRLTVL.

The J gene is TRBJ2-2, the V gene TRBV29-1; perhaps TRBD1 as D (6 bases). Germline loops: CDR1 SQVTM, CDR2 ANQGSEA. The CDR3 totals 13 residues. Trimming removed 6 bases from V and 6 bases from J, with 14 bases in between. CDR3 nucleotides: TGCAGCGTCCCCGGGACACCAGCCGGGGAGCTGTTTTTT. Its translation: CSVPGTPAGELFF.

The chain couples TRBV4-2 to TRBJ2-1; TRBD2 matches 12 bases. The CDR3 totals 19 residues. Trimming took 4 bases from V and 0 from J; bases not matched to a gene: 10. The V gene's germline CDR1 is LGHNA and CDR2 YNFKEQ. CDR3 sequence: CASSPGGLAGTTSYNEQFF. CDR3 DNA sequence: TGTGCCAGCAGCCCGGGTGGACTAGCGGGAACAACCTCCTACAATGAGCAGTTCTTC.

This clonotype appeared a single time. This sequence joins TRBV7-9 and TRBJ1-5, with TRBD1 as a possible D gene (6 bases). The germline gives CDR1 SEHNR, CDR2 FQNEAQ (reference sequence). The ends were cut back, 5 bases at V and 4 bases at J, with 18 bases in the middle. This CDR3 has 16 residues. CDR3 coding DNA: TGTGCCAGCAGCCCCAAGGCGGACAGCTCTAATCAGCCCCAGCATTTT. Translated, it gives CASSPKADSSNQPQHF.